The clone carrying this T cell receptor beta chain was recorded a few times. V lost 0 bases and J lost 5; bases outside the gene matches: 8. CDR3 length: 16 amino acids. Germline V CDR1 and CDR2: SGHNT, YYREEE (reference sequence). TCRdb's table, derived via immunoSEQ multiplex PCR, lists solely in-frame clones and lacks some. Here the sample spans over 30,000 clones, about 88% being singletons. The data originate from a study of T cell changes during pregnancy in multiple sclerosis. This receptor was taken from a female donor with multiple sclerosis, enrolled in a pregnancy study. The sample consisted of CD4+ T cells from peripheral blood mononuclear cells, taken before pregnancy. The genes are TRBV5-4 and TRBJ2-1; TRBD2 matches at 7 bases. The CDR3 nucleotides are TGTGCCAGCAGCTTGGATTCGGGGAGGGCCGACAATGAGCAGTTCTTC. Protein: CASSLDSGRADNEQFF.